A single sample gave rise to the 27 T cell receptor beta chains below, sequenced in a study of cytomegalovirus exposure and HLA in healthy donors (dated by TCRdb to the late 2010s). The library was obtained by the immunoSEQ multiplex PCR assay. The multiplex PCR relied on a mix of 60 forward primers for TCR Vbeta segments and 13 reverse primers for TCR Jbeta segments. The clones in this table, taken by TCRdb from immuneACCESS, are in-frame only. Not every clone is retained; where verified, under half of the shortfall comes from an unresolved V gene, and the cause of the rest is unknown. The sample profile shows 90,000 to 110,000 clones; about 70% of them were found once. The ten largest clones add up to more than 2.5% of the sample. The sample consisted of PBMCs. The receptors derive from a young man in good health and CMV-seronegative.

V gene TRBV7-3 combines with J gene TRBJ2-2, with D possibly TRBD2 on 5 matching bases. The CDR3 is 16 residues long. CDR1 is SGHTA and CDR2 is FQGTGA in the germline V gene. V was shortened by 2 bases and J by 5 bases, with 15 bases between the two germline ends. The CDR3 loop is CASSLYGDPGTGELFF. CDR3 coding DNA: TGTGCCAGCAGCTTATACGGCGACCCGGGGACCGGGGAGCTGTTTTTT.

This clone has a handful of counts. The rearrangement joins TRBV7-3 to TRBJ1-2; D is unclear. This CDR3 is 15 amino acids long. The V gene's germline CDR1 is SGHTA and CDR2 FQGTGA. Trimming removed 6 bases at V and 4 bases at J, with 18 bases between. The CDR3 reads CASRPGSGWSYGYTF. CDR3 bases: TGTGCCAGCAGACCCGGTTCGGGATGGAGCTATGGCTACACCTTC.

This clone was picked up a small number of times. This chain links TRBV18 with TRBJ2-1; possible D gene TRBD1, 6 bases. Deletions cut 4 bases from V and 6 bases from J, with 16 bases between. This CDR3 contains 15 residues. CDR1 and CDR2 (germline): KGHSH, LQKENI. In DNA form, the CDR3 reads TGTGCCAGCTCACACGGGGCCGTAGGGGGCAATGAGCAGTTCTTC. It encodes CASSHGAVGGNEQFF.

This chain links TRBV7-3 with TRBJ2-1; 12 nucleotides align to TRBD2. Germline V gene sequence: CDR1 SGHTA, CDR2 FQGTGA. The CDR3 extends over 15 amino acids. V shed 5 bases and J 6 bases; nucleotides not matched to a gene: 5. This CDR3 reads CASSLGTSGLNEQFF. The CDR3 DNA follows: TGTGCCAGCAGCCTCGGGACTAGCGGGCTCAATGAGCAGTTCTTC.

V usage is TRBV4-3 and J usage is TRBJ2-1; 10 bases align to TRBD2. The germline V gene has CDR1 LGHNA and CDR2 YSLEER. Unmatched junction bases numbered 10, after V lost 2 bases and J lost 6 bases. The CDR3 runs 17 residues. CDR3 DNA: TGCGCCAGCAGCCAAAACCCTAGCGGGAGTTTAACCAATGAGCAGTTCTTC. Its translation is CASSQNPSGSLTNEQFF.

The rearrangement joins TRBV20-1 to TRBJ2-1, with 11 bases fitting TRBD2. Per the germline V gene, CDR1 is DFQATT and CDR2 is SNEGSKA (reference sequence). This CDR3 contains 11 residues. The J segment lost 12 bases and the V segment lost 2 bases, leaving 0 bases of the junction unmatched. The CDR3 loop is CSARLAGGQFF. In DNA form, the CDR3 reads TGCAGTGCTAGACTAGCGGGGGGGCAGTTCTTC.

The sample holds a few counts of this clone. The chain joins TRBV19 to TRBJ2-1; D is possibly TRBD2 (7 bases). Germline V CDR1 and CDR2: LNHDA, SQIVND (reference sequence). V was pared by 11 bases and J by 13 bases, with 21 bases between. This CDR3 comprises 12 residues. This CDR3 reads CASSGEGSVQFF. DNA of the CDR3: TGTGCCTCTTCAGGGGAGGGGTCGGTACAGTTCTTC.

V and J are TRBV9 and TRBJ2-5, with 7 bases matching TRBD1. V was clipped by 3 bases and J by 5 bases; unmatched bases: 16. This CDR3 contains 17 residues. Per the germline V gene, CDR1 is SGDLS and CDR2 is YYNGEE. CDR3 in DNA: TGTGCCAGCAGCGCAGTCCCCCAAAGGGGGCGCCCGGAGACCCAGTACTTC. Translating it yields CASSAVPQRGRPETQYF.

A remark on this clone: At one end the junction does not follow the germline gene, possibly because of a read error. V gene TRBV5-1 combines with J gene TRBJ2-4, with 10 bases aligning to TRBD1. Per the germline V gene, CDR1 is SGHRS and CDR2 is YFSETQ. This CDR3 is built from 14 residues. CDR3 in DNA: TGCGCCAGCAGCTCGGACAGGGGGAAAAACAGTCAGTACTTC. Encoded protein: CASSSDRGKNSQYF.

The chain combines TRBV7-9 with TRBJ2-1, with 11 bases lining up with TRBD2. The CDR3 is 16 amino acids. Germline-derived CDR1 and CDR2 are SEHNR and FQNEAQ (reference sequence). The J segment lost 9 bases and the V segment lost 5 bases, leaving 12 bases of the junction unmatched. CDR3 protein: CASSLPLAGEDREQFF. CDR3 nucleotide sequence: TGTGCCAGCAGCCTACCACTAGCGGGAGAGGATCGTGAGCAGTTCTTC.

V gene TRBV4-3 combines with J gene TRBJ2-5; TRBD1 matches 7 bases. V lost 1 base to trimming and J lost 2 bases; unmatched junction nucleotides: 7. The CDR3 runs to 16 residues. Germline V lookup: CDR1 LGHNA, CDR2 YSLEER. The CDR3 DNA reads TGCGCCAGCAGCCAAGGGATCGGCAGGGGGCAAGAGACCCAGTACTTC. Its protein is CASSQGIGRGQETQYF.

The gene calls are TRBV19 and TRBJ1-2, with 9 bases lining up with TRBD1. After removal of 1 base from V and 6 bases from J, the junction contained 9 bases not matched to a gene. Looked up from germline, CDR1 is LNHDA and CDR2 is SQIVND (reference sequence). This CDR3 is built from 16 residues. The CDR3, as DNA: TGTGCCAGTAGTATAGCGAGGGGGACAGGGACGGATGGCTACACCTTC. As protein: CASSIARGTGTDGYTF.

This sequence joins TRBV6-1 and TRBJ1-1; D is perhaps TRBD1 (6 bases). Germline CDR1 is MNHNS and CDR2 is SASEGT. There are 13 residues in the CDR3. V was pared by 7 bases and J by 0 bases, with 9 bases between. This CDR3 is CASIGGMNTEAFF. The CDR3 DNA follows: TGTGCCAGCATTGGGGGCATGAACACTGAAGCTTTCTTT.

This clone was detected only a few times. The chain links TRBV25-1 to TRBJ1-1, with a weak D call TRBD1 (5 bases). Germline V gene lookup returns CDR1 MGHDK and CDR2 SYGVNS. There are 13 residues in the CDR3. Trimming removed 6 bases from V and 4 bases from J, with 12 bases in between. The CDR3 is CASRGQGGTEAFF. The DNA for the CDR3 is TGTGCCAGCAGAGGGCAGGGCGGCACTGAAGCTTTCTTT.

With regard to this clone: One junction end disagrees with the germline gene, perhaps due to a read error. The chain has TRBV9 and TRBJ2-6; 7 positions match TRBD2. The CDR3 has 18 amino acids. Germline loops: CDR1 SGDLS, CDR2 YYNGEE. In DNA, the CDR3 is TGTGCCAGCAGCGGCTGGGAGGGAGAGAACTCTGGGGCCAACGGCCTGACTTTC. This codes for CASSGWEGENSGANGLTF.

The table lists this clone with a count of one. The chain carries TRBV27 and TRBJ2-7; D remains unclear. Per the germline V gene, CDR1 is MNHEY and CDR2 is SMNVEV (reference sequence). This CDR3 spans 15 amino acids. Deletions cut 4 bases from V and 4 bases from J, with 17 bases between. The CDR3 sequence is CASSWNGLGVYEQYF. DNA of the CDR3: TGTGCCAGCAGTTGGAATGGGCTCGGCGTGTACGAGCAGTACTTC.

The J gene is TRBJ2-7, the V gene TRBV4-3; possible D gene TRBD2, 5 bases. V shed 1 base and J shed 0 bases, with 10 bases lying between them. Germline-derived CDR1 and CDR2 are LGHNA and YSLEER. The CDR3 loop spans 15 amino acids. The CDR3 coding sequence is TGCGCCAGCAGCCAAGGTGTTAGCGACTCCTACGAGCAGTACTTC. This translates into CASSQGVSDSYEQYF.

The chain recombines TRBV4-3 with TRBJ1-2; D remains ambiguous. Germline CDR1 is LGHNA and CDR2 is YSLEER. CDR3 length: 14 amino acids. V was pared by 0 bases and J by 4 bases, with 9 bases between. The CDR3 loop is CASSQDSGSYGYTF. Written as DNA, the CDR3 is TGCGCCAGCAGCCAAGATTCGGGTAGCTATGGCTACACCTTC.

This chain links TRBV10-3 with TRBJ1-2; TRBD1 matches at 9 bases. V was clipped by 5 bases and J by 7 bases; unmatched bases: 8. Germline V CDR1 and CDR2: ENHRY, SYGVKD. The CDR3 extends over 14 amino acids. The CDR3 coding sequence is TGTGCCATCAGTCCTACAGGGGGCGTCGGTGGCTACACCTTC. Protein sequence: CAISPTGGVGGYTF.

This clone occurred once. The chain couples TRBV15 to TRBJ1-4, with unresolved D. CDR1 and CDR2 from the germline V gene are LNHNV and YYDKDF (reference sequence). CDR3 length: 16 residues. The V end was cut by 0 bases, the J end by 4 bases, with 12 bases between. Here the CDR3 DNA reads TGTGCCACCAGCAGAGATGCGGCAGTGCGTAATGAAAAACTGTTTTTT. Protein product: CATSRDAAVRNEKLFF.

The rearrangement joins TRBV5-1 to TRBJ1-1; the match to TRBD1 covers 7 bases. This CDR3 contains 15 residues. The V gene's germline CDR1 is SGHRS and CDR2 YFSETQ. The V gene end was trimmed by 4 bases and the J gene end by 1 base; junction bases not matched to a gene: 7. The CDR3 loop is CASSPRQGPNTEAFF. The DNA of the CDR3 is TGCGCCAGCAGCCCGAGACAGGGACCGAACACTGAAGCTTTCTTT.

The chain carries TRBV28 and TRBJ1-2, with D possibly TRBD1 on 5 matching bases. CDR3 length: 13 residues. The germline gives CDR1 MDHEN, CDR2 SYDVKM. Trimming took off 3 bases at V and 7 bases at J, with 12 bases between the two ends. CDR3 loop: CASSLRGGGGYTF. The DNA for the CDR3 is TGTGCCAGCAGTTTGAGGGGAGGTGGTGGCTACACCTTC.

The genes are TRBV27 and TRBJ2-7; a possible D gene is TRBD1 (7 bases). This CDR3 has 14 amino acids. Germline V gene lookup returns CDR1 MNHEY and CDR2 SMNVEV (reference sequence). V gave up 5 bases and J gave up 6 bases, with 17 bases separating them. The DNA of the CDR3 is TGTGCCAGCAGTAGATCAGGGGGGTGGGGCGAGCAGTACTTC. It encodes CASSRSGGWGEQYF.

The CDR3 loop reads CASSLRTSGRNEQFF. The CDR3 region has the DNA TGTGCCAGCAGCCTGAGGACTAGCGGGAGGAATGAGCAGTTCTTC. The rearrangement joins TRBV7-9 to TRBJ2-1, with 14 nucleotides matching TRBD2. Germline V gives CDR1 SEHNR, CDR2 FQNEAQ (reference sequence). The CDR3 is made up of 15 amino acids. V dropped 5 bases and J dropped 7; count of bases not matched to a gene: 4.

The genes are TRBV5-4 and TRBJ2-5, with D maybe TRBD1 (6 bases). The J call is doubtful: the DNA matches TRBJ2-7 better. Looked up from germline, CDR1 is SGHNT and CDR2 is YYREEE (reference sequence). This CDR3 is built from 13 residues. The DNA for the CDR3 is TGTGCCAGCAGCCGGACAGCCTCCTACGAGCAGTACTTC. This encodes CASSRTASYEQYF.

V is TRBV30 and J is TRBJ1-5; the D gene is possibly TRBD1 (5 bases). V lost 2 bases and J 4 bases, leaving 12 bases between the germline ends. Germline lookup yields CDR1 GTSNPN and CDR2 SVGIG (reference sequence). The CDR3 is 14 amino acids. The CDR3 DNA is TGTGCCTGGAGTACCGGGCAGGGAAATCAGCCCCAGCATTTT. Its translation: CAWSTGQGNQPQHF. Full variable domain (missing parts from reference TRBV30 and TRBJ1-5): SQTIHQWPATLVQPVGSPLSLECTVEGTSNPNLYWYRQAAGRGLQLLFYSVGIGQISSEVPQNLSASRPQDRQFILSSKKLLLSDSGFYLCAWSTGQGNQPQHFGDGTRLSIL.

This clone has just a few counts. V and J are TRBV2 and TRBJ2-3; 10 nucleotides match TRBD1. Per the germline V gene, CDR1 is SNHLY and CDR2 is FYNNEI. This CDR3 region has 18 residues. Unmatched junction bases numbered 19, after V lost 7 bases and J lost 6 bases. The CDR3 sequence: CASTPPGGTGEVTDTQYF. The DNA of the CDR3 is TGTGCCAGCACCCCCCCGGGTGGGACAGGGGAGGTTACGGATACGCAGTATTTT.